This T cell receptor (beta chain) was captured by sequencing in a study of cytomegalovirus exposure and HLA in healthy donors. Regarding the study as a whole: The authors enumerated over 150 TCR beta chains as linked to cytomegalovirus. About 87% or about 30% of the time was how often most TCR beta V segments were productive, according to an earlier analysis. A later analysis reportedly identified an Asian-associated ancestry cluster as carrying fewer N-insertions than the approximately 640-donor mean. Common viral pathogens seemed to be connected with several of the most significant clusters, according to a later analysis.

For this clone: As yet, its antigen is unknown.

In germline, CDR1 is MGHRA, CDR2 YSYEKL. This CDR3 is built from 14 residues. The V end was cut by 3 bases, the J end by 1 base, with 8 bases between. The PCR made use of 60 Vbeta and 13 Jbeta primers. Sequencing was performed with immunoSEQ multiplex PCR; in TCRdb, only in-frame clones are kept and a portion is missing. The table lists under 150,000 clones, roughly 77% of them singletons. What was sequenced was PBMCs. V and J are TRBV4-1 and TRBJ2-3; a possible D gene is TRBD1 (6 bases). The receptor was derived from a woman between 40 and 55 years old in good health and CMV-seropositive. CDR3 loop: CASSHPGGTDTQYF. The DNA for the CDR3 is TGCGCCAGCAGCCATCCAGGGGGCACAGATACGCAGTATTTT.